This is a list of T cell receptor beta chains from one sample in a study of blood T cells in healthy people across ages. TCRdb reprocessed the 5' RACE reads via MiXCR and lists one record per CDR3 protein. Here the sample spans roughly 800,000 distinct CDR3 sequences, roughly 50% being singletons. The sample was blood. These receptors were collected from a man aged 30 to 45 in good health. The CDR3 runs from the conserved cysteine through the conserved F or W. D genes are given only for firm matches. Part of the rows lack a size; the others show once, few, many or a class for expanded clones.

clone_size	v_call	j_call	d_call	cdr3_nt	cdr3_aa
NA	TRBV27	TRBJ1-1	NA	TGTGCCCCCTCACGAGCTTTCTTT	CAPSRAFF
few	TRBV7-9	TRBJ1-1	TRBD1	TGTGCCAGCAGCCCGCCCGTGACAGGGGGGAACACTGAAGCTTTCTTT	CASSPPVTGGNTEAFF
NA	TRBV7-2	TRBJ2-6	NA	TGTGCCAGCAGCTTAGAACCGGCGGGGCACTCTGGGGCCAACGTCCTGACTTTC	CASSLEPAGHSGANVLTF
NA	TRBV4-3	TRBJ2-1	NA	TGCGCCAGCAGCCAAGATCCTAATCGACCCCGGTTCTTC	CASSQDPNRPRFF
NA	TRBV20-1	TRBJ2-7	NA	TGCAGTGCTAGAGTTGGAGGGTCCTTAGACGAGCAGTACTTC	CSARVGGSLDEQYF
few	TRBV5-1	TRBJ2-3	TRBD2	TGCGCCAGCAGCTTGCTTCGACTAGCGAGGGATACGCAGTATTTT	CASSLLRLARDTQYF
NA	TRBV21-1	TRBJ2-2	NA	TGTGCCAGCAGCAAATTATCGCGGGAGATGCTTAACACCGGGGAGCTGTTTTTT	CASSKLSREMLNTGELFF
many	TRBV29-1	TRBJ2-7	NA	TGCAGCGTTGAAGTTTCCTACGAGCAGTACTTC	CSVEVSYEQYF
NA	TRBV25-1	TRBJ2-6	NA	TGTGCCAGCAGCCCGAGTTGGGCCTCTGGGGCCAACGTCCTGACTTTC	CASSPSWASGANVLTF
few	TRBV29-1	TRBJ2-5	NA	TGCAGCGTTGTACCAATCGTAGAGACCCAGTACTTC	CSVVPIVETQYF
NA	TRBV20-1	TRBJ2-4	NA	TGCAGTGCACGAGGGGAAAACATTCAGTACTTC	CSARGENIQYF
NA	TRBV20-1	TRBJ2-4	TRBD2	TGCAGTGCTAGAGATTCTAGCGGGAATGCCCTAGCCAAAAACATTCAGTACTTC	CSARDSSGNALAKNIQYF
NA	TRBV7-3	TRBJ2-6	NA	TGTGCCAGCAGCGAAAGGGTCCGTGGGGCTATGGGGGCCAACGTCCTGACTTTC	CASSERVRGAMGANVLTF
NA	TRBV28	TRBJ2-7	TRBD2	TGTGCCAGCGGAATAGCGGGACCCTGGGCCTACGAGCAGTACTTC	CASGIAGPWAYEQYF
many	TRBV15	TRBJ1-6	NA	TGTGCCACCAGCAGAGAGCCGAATTCACCCCTCCACTTT	CATSREPNSPLHF
NA	TRBV24-1	TRBJ2-5	NA	TGTGCCGCCAGTGATTCTTCGCGGGAGACCCAGTACTTC	CAASDSSRETQYF
NA	TRBV6-2/TRBV6-3	TRBJ2-5	TRBD2	TGTGCCAGCAGTTACACGGCTAGCGGGAGGCCGTACTTC	CASSYTASGRPYF
few	TRBV11-3	TRBJ2-5	NA	TGTGCCAGCAGCTCCTCCGGCACAGCCTCGGAGCAGTACTTC	CASSSSGTASEQYF
NA	TRBV6-6	TRBJ2-2	NA	TGTGCCAGCAGTTACGTGGCGAAGACCGGGGAGCTGTTTTTT	CASSYVAKTGELFF
NA	TRBV20-1	TRBJ2-3	NA	TGCAGTGCGGCACAGGGAGATACGCAGTATTTT	CSAAQGDTQYF
NA	TRBV4-2	TRBJ2-7	TRBD1	TGTGCCAGCAGCCTCCAACCTCGGGGACAGGGCGTCTTCTACGAGCAGTACTTC	CASSLQPRGQGVFYEQYF
few	TRBV28	TRBJ2-4	TRBD2	TGTGCCAGCTCCTGGCTAGCGGGAGGGCCGCGGTACTTC	CASSWLAGGPRYF
few	TRBV15	TRBJ2-5	NA	TGTGCCACCAGCAGAGATCGAATACAGCAAGAGACCCAGTACTTC	CATSRDRIQQETQYF
NA	TRBV29-1	TRBJ2-5	TRBD2	TGCAGCGTTGAGTACCTGTGGGAGGGCCGGGAGACCCAGTACTTC	CSVEYLWEGRETQYF